The 26 T cell receptor beta chains presented below share a single source sample, sequenced in a study of shared clonotypes between healthy human individuals. Clones were sequenced by immunoSEQ multiplex PCR, and TCRdb holds only the in-frame ones, with some missing. Here the sample spans just over 2,000,000 clones, 95% being singletons. Material: naive CD4+ T cells sorted from blood. The subset here: CD45RA+ positively selected. These receptor sequences come from a man between 18 and 35 years old in good health.

The chain joins TRBV2 to TRBJ1-2, with 7 nucleotides matching TRBD1. Germline V CDR1 and CDR2: SNHLY, FYNNEI. The CDR3 runs to 12 residues. After removal of 6 bases from V and 8 bases from J, the junction contained 6 bases not matched to a gene. The CDR3 sequence is CASRETGYGYTF. As DNA, the CDR3 is TGTGCCAGCAGGGAGACAGGGTACGGCTACACCTTC.

The genes are TRBV5-1 and TRBJ2-7; 9 nucleotides agree with TRBD1. This CDR3 is built from 15 residues. V dropped 0 bases and J dropped 6; count of bases not matched to a gene: 7. The germline gives CDR1 SGHRS, CDR2 YFSETQ. CDR3 coding DNA: TGCGCCAGCAGCTTGGGGGACAGGGACATAGGCGAGCAGTACTTC. It encodes CASSLGDRDIGEQYF. Together with reference TRBV5-1 and TRBJ2-7, the CDR3 gives the full variable domain: KAGVTQTPRYLIKTRGQQVTLSCSPISGHRSVSWYQQTPGQGLQFLFEYFSETQRNKGNFPGRFSGRQFSNSRSEMNVSTLELGDSALYLCASSLGDRDIGEQYFGPGTRLTVT.

The chain joins TRBV15 to TRBJ2-5; D is perhaps TRBD2 (6 bases). Looked up from germline, CDR1 is LNHNV and CDR2 is YYDKDF (reference sequence). Trimming shortened V by 0 bases and J by 2 bases, and 13 bases separated the two germline ends. This CDR3 spans 16 amino acids. CDR3 loop: CATSRDRSSVQETQYF. The DNA for the CDR3 is TGTGCCACCAGCAGAGATCGGTCTAGCGTGCAAGAGACCCAGTACTTC.

The rearrangement links TRBV27 to TRBJ2-7; D is possibly TRBD2 (6 bases). The CDR3 runs to 14 residues. Trimming cost V 5 bases and J 5 bases, with 16 bases left between them. CDR1 and CDR2 from the germline V gene are MNHEY and SMNVEV (reference sequence). The CDR3 loop is CASSLRLDLHEQYF. Written as DNA, the CDR3 is TGTGCCAGCAGTCTTCGACTAGATCTCCACGAGCAGTACTTC.

About this clone: The sample holds other DNA sequences that translate to the same CDR3. The chain is built from TRBV18 and TRBJ2-3, with 8 bases matching TRBD2. This CDR3 has 13 residues. Germline loops: CDR1 KGHSH, CDR2 LQKENI. With V trimmed by 3 bases and J by 6 bases, 2 bases remained unmatched. The CDR3 sequence: CASSPLAGDTQYF. Written as DNA, the CDR3 is TGTGCCAGCTCACCCCTAGCGGGTGATACGCAGTATTTT.

The genes are TRBV21-1 and TRBJ2-7; the D call of TRBD2 is as the table states it, not checked on the DNA. TRBV21-1 is deemed a pseudogene. The CDR3 has 13 amino acids. The CDR3 DNA reads TGTGCCAGCAGCAAACCCCCTTTCTACGAGCAGTACTTC. The encoded protein is CASSKPPFYEQYF.

The genes are TRBV11-2 and TRBJ2-7; TRBD1 matches 12 bases. The length of the CDR3 is 14 residues. V gave up 6 bases and J gave up 7 bases; unmatched junction bases: 7. Germline CDR1 is SGHAT and CDR2 is FQNNGV. The CDR3 DNA is TGTGCCAGCAGATTGGGACAGGGGGCAAGGGAGCAGTACTTC. Its protein is CASRLGQGAREQYF.

This clone was seen a handful of times. The genes are TRBV28 and TRBJ1-6; 11 nucleotides match TRBD1. The CDR3 has 16 amino acids. Germline CDR1 MDHEN, CDR2 SYDVKM. Losses at the gene ends were 6 bases for V and 6 bases for J; bases not matched to a gene: 7. This CDR3 reads CASRGTGGSFNSPLHF. CDR3 in DNA: TGTGCCAGCAGGGGGACAGGGGGAAGTTTTAATTCACCCCTCCACTTT.

V usage is TRBV5-1 and J usage is TRBJ2-3, with a tentative D call TRBD1 (5 bases). The CDR3 is made up of 14 amino acids. Trimming left V 3 bases short and J 2 bases short, with 10 bases between. CDR1 and CDR2 (germline): SGHRS, YFSETQ. For the CDR3, the DNA is TGCGCCAGCAGCTCAGGGTTCCCCACAGATACGCAGTATTTT. It encodes CASSSGFPTDTQYF.

This clone was seen only once. The V call is TRBV6-5, the J call TRBJ1-2; 12 bases match TRBD1. V was pared by 2 bases and J by 3 bases, with 1 base of the junction left unmatched. Germline V gives CDR1 MNHEY, CDR2 SVGAGI. There are 15 residues in the CDR3. This chain's CDR3 is CASSYGTGGDYGYTF. In DNA form, the CDR3 reads TGTGCCAGCAGTTACGGGACAGGGGGCGACTATGGCTACACCTTC.

The CDR3 region has the DNA TGTGCCAGCAGTCCAACGGGACAGATCACCGGGGAGCTGTTTTTT. Protein product: CASSPTGQITGELFF. The gene calls are TRBV6-5 and TRBJ2-2, with 7 bases lining up with TRBD1. Germline CDR1 is MNHEY and CDR2 is SVGAGI. The ends lost 5 bases at V and 4 bases at J; junction bases unmatched: 7. The CDR3 has 15 residues.

The V call is TRBV2, the J call TRBJ1-2; 9 nucleotides line up with TRBD1. The CDR3 is 14 residues long. Per germline, CDR1 SNHLY and CDR2 FYNNEI. The junction had 6 bases not matched to a gene; V was cut back by 8 bases and J by 2 bases. The CDR3 spells CASAPGTGNYGYTF. The CDR3 DNA reads TGTGCCAGCGCCCCCGGGACAGGGAACTATGGCTACACCTTC.

This chain connects TRBV28 to TRBJ2-2; D is undetermined. Germline CDR1 reads MDHEN; CDR2 reads SYDVKM. Trimming took off 5 bases at V and 4 bases at J, with 11 bases between the two ends. This CDR3 contains 14 residues. In DNA, the CDR3 is TGTGCCAGCAGTCCTAGGGTCATCACCGGGGAGCTGTTTTTT. Protein: CASSPRVITGELFF. The full variable domain, with the rest looked up from reference TRBV28 and TRBJ2-2, is DVKVTQSSRYLVKRTGEKVFLECVQDMDHENMFWYRQDPGLGLRLIYFSYDVKMKEKGDIPEGYSVSREKKERFSLILESASTNQTSMYLCASSPRVITGELFFGEGSRLTVL.

The chain is built from TRBV10-3 and TRBJ1-2; D perhaps matches TRBD1 (5 bases). In germline, CDR1 is ENHRY, CDR2 SYGVKD. CDR3 length: 13 amino acids. V gave up 9 bases and J gave up 0 bases, with 11 bases separating them. CDR3 sequence: CAIRLGANYGYTF. In nucleotides, the CDR3 is TGTGCCATTCGGTTGGGGGCTAACTATGGCTACACCTTC.

The chain uses TRBV14 and TRBJ2-5; 7 nucleotides line up with TRBD2. The junction had 9 bases not matched to a gene; V was cut back by 1 base and J by 4 bases. The CDR3 is 16 residues long. The germline V gene has CDR1 SGHDN and CDR2 FVKESK. The CDR3 DNA follows: TGTGCCAGCAGCCAAGTGTCTAGCGGAGGCTTAGAGACCCAGTACTTC. It encodes CASSQVSSGGLETQYF.

V usage is TRBV15 and J usage is TRBJ1-4, with D tentatively TRBD1 (5 bases). The CDR3 runs 15 residues. Looked up from germline, CDR1 is LNHNV and CDR2 is YYDKDF (reference sequence). V dropped 1 base and J dropped 7 bases, with 13 bases sitting between them. CDR3 region: CATSRGRDFGEKLFF. The CDR3 DNA follows: TGTGCCACCAGCAGAGGCAGGGATTTTGGTGAAAAACTGTTTTTT.

This rearrangement joins TRBV5-8 to TRBJ2-4; TRBD2 matches 13 bases. CDR3 length equals 17 residues. From germline, CDR1 is SGHTS and CDR2 YDEGEE. After removal of 4 bases from V and 0 bases from J, the junction contained 4 bases not matched to a gene. CDR3 nucleotides: TGTGCCAGCAGCCCGGGACTAGCGGGAATAGCCAAAAACATTCAGTACTTC. Amino acids: CASSPGLAGIAKNIQYF.

DNA of the CDR3: TGTGCCATCAGTAGACAGGGGGACTATGGCTACACCTTC. Translation: CAISRQGDYGYTF. The V gene is TRBV10-3, the J gene TRBJ1-2, with 9 bases identical to TRBD1. The CDR3 sequence is 13 residues long. CDR1 is ENHRY, CDR2 SYGVKD, per germline. With 5 bases clipped from V and 3 bases from J, the junction kept 1 base outside the gene matches.

This chain connects TRBV19 to TRBJ1-1; D call uncertain. The CDR3 consists of 11 residues. V dropped 4 bases and J dropped 5 bases, with 5 bases sitting between them. The germline gives CDR1 LNHDA, CDR2 SQIVND (reference sequence). In nucleotides, the CDR3 is TGTGCCAGTAGTAGTACGACTGAAGCTTTCTTT. It encodes CASSSTTEAFF.

This clone has just a few counts. The chain is built from TRBV4-2 and TRBJ1-6, with D perhaps TRBD1 (5 bases). Germline CDR1 LGHNA, CDR2 YNFKEQ. This CDR3 contains 15 residues. Trimming stripped 0 bases from V and 9 bases from J, with 12 bases between. CDR3: CASSQDGMGPSPLHF. The CDR3 bases are TGTGCCAGCAGCCAAGATGGGATGGGGCCTTCACCCCTCCACTTT.

The gene calls are TRBV9 and TRBJ2-5; 9 positions match TRBD1. The CDR3 has 15 amino acids. Germline values: CDR1 SGDLS, CDR2 YYNGEE. V dropped 2 bases and J dropped 4; count of bases not matched to a gene: 6. The CDR3 region has the DNA TGTGCCAGCAGCGTCGAACAGGGGGCTGCAGAGACCCAGTACTTC. This encodes CASSVEQGAAETQYF.

The rearrangement joins TRBV29-1 to TRBJ2-5, with D perhaps TRBD1 (7 bases). CDR1 is SQVTM and CDR2 is ANQGSEA in the germline V gene. This CDR3 spans 11 amino acids. Trimming removed 3 bases at V and 8 bases at J, with 10 bases between. CDR3 DNA sequence: TGCAGCGTTGACAGGGGGGCAACCCAGTACTTC. This sequence encodes CSVDRGATQYF.

The chain carries TRBV6-5 and TRBJ1-5; a possible D gene is TRBD1 (6 bases). CDR3 length: 13 amino acids. Trimming pared 8 bases from V and 4 bases from J, leaving 12 bases between. Germline CDR1 is MNHEY and CDR2 is SVGAGI. The CDR3 loop reads CASGGQPNQPQHF. In nucleotides, the CDR3 is TGTGCCAGCGGGGGGCAACCAAATCAGCCCCAGCATTTT.

CDR3 sequence: CASALAGGGWEQFF. CDR3 coding DNA: TGCGCCTCCGCCCTAGCCGGCGGGGGGTGGGAGCAGTTCTTC. V gene TRBV10-2 combines with J gene TRBJ2-1, with TRBD2 identical over 8 bases. The CDR3 sequence is 14 residues long. V lost 11 bases, J lost 10 bases, and 16 bases stayed unmatched. Per the germline V gene, CDR1 is WSHSY and CDR2 is SAAADI.

This chain connects TRBV18 to TRBJ2-5, with D perhaps matching TRBD1 or TRBD2 (5 bases each). In germline, CDR1 is KGHSH, CDR2 LQKENI. This CDR3 spans 14 amino acids. Trimming took off 3 bases at V and 4 bases at J, with 12 bases between the two ends. The CDR3 spells CASSPGEWRETQYF. Written as DNA, the CDR3 is TGTGCCAGCTCACCGGGGGAGTGGAGAGAGACCCAGTACTTC. Looking up the rest from reference TRBV18 and TRBJ2-5 gives the full variable domain: NAGVMQNPRHLVRRRGQEARLRCSPMKGHSHVYWYRQLPEEGLKFMVYLQKENIIDESGMPKERFSAEFPKEGPSILRIQQVVRGDSAAYFCASSPGEWRETQYFGPGTRLLVL.

The chain is built from TRBV5-1 and TRBJ2-1; TRBD2 agrees at 10 bases. V shed 2 bases and J 9 bases; nucleotides not matched to a gene: 11. Germline V lookup: CDR1 SGHRS, CDR2 YFSETQ. CDR3 length: 16 amino acids. CDR3 coding DNA: TGCGCCAGCAGCTTCAGCGGGGGGGCCGGGGTTCCTGAGCAGTTCTTC. Translating it yields CASSFSGGAGVPEQFF. Combining the CDR3 with reference TRBV5-1 and TRBJ2-1 gives the whole variable domain KAGVTQTPRYLIKTRGQQVTLSCSPISGHRSVSWYQQTPGQGLQFLFEYFSETQRNKGNFPGRFSGRQFSNSRSEMNVSTLELGDSALYLCASSFSGGAGVPEQFFGPGTRLTVL.